The source of this TCR beta chain is a study of early T cells in non-severe SARS-CoV-2 infection. Individually, cDNA molecules had unique molecular identifiers attached to them. MiXCR, run by TCRdb on the 5' RACE reads, gives a single entry per CDR3 protein. The profile shows about 60,000 distinct CDR3 sequences, over 20% of them singletons. This clonotype was seen more than once but under ten times. CDR1 and CDR2 from the germline V gene are SGHDT and YYEEEE. The CDR3 is made up of 17 amino acids. Trimming left V 5 bases short and J 0 bases short, with 15 bases between. This sample comprised whole blood, obtained at baseline. The chain links TRBV5-6 to TRBJ2-6; no definite D call. The sequence was collected from an adult who was a healthcare worker with PCR-confirmed SARS-CoV-2 infection or an uninfected control (not recorded which). The CDR3 loop is CASSAGFRSSGANVLTF. Written as DNA, the CDR3 is TGTGCCAGCAGTGCAGGATTCAGGAGCTCTGGGGCCAACGTCCTGACTTTC.